The clone carrying this TCR beta chain was detected many times. This sample is drawn from a study of response to subunit inactivated influenza vaccine. Each CDR3 protein gets one entry after TCRdb re-called the RT-PCR reads with MiXCR. The data show approximately 250,000 distinct CDR3 sequences, more than 9% seen once. Specimen: non-naive T cells sorted from PBMCs, collected around 15 days before vaccination. The TCR was taken from a man in his forties or fifties who received an inactivated influenza vaccine.

CDR3 sequence: CASSLAGFSYNEQFF. CDR3 sequence (DNA): TGCGCCAGCAGCTTAGCGGGGTTCTCCTACAATGAGCAGTTCTTC. The chain joins TRBV5-1 to TRBJ2-1, with TRBD2 matching 7 bases. The CDR3 spans 15 residues. The trim removed 2 bases at V and 0 bases at J, leaving 2 bases unmatched. CDR1 is SGHRS and CDR2 is YFSETQ in the germline V gene.